This TCR beta chain was identified during a study of cytomegalovirus exposure and HLA in healthy donors. Study-level points and caveats: A later analysis linked a missense DCLRE1C variant to TCR beta V- and J-gene trimming. Reportedly, TCR beta sequences accurately predicted HLA-A and HLA-B alleles in most subjects.

The germline gives CDR1 LGHNA, CDR2 YNFKEQ. V shed 4 bases and J 2 bases; nucleotides not matched to a gene: 5. The CDR3 is 17 residues long. This clone was seen more than once but under ten times. Its matching antigen is unknown. Primers included in the PCR were 60 Vbeta and 13 Jbeta primers. Only in-frame clones appear in the TCRdb table, and some are missing; sequencing was by immunoSEQ multiplex PCR. The sample consists of around 220,000 clones, 70% to 80% of them appearing once. Sequencing was performed on PBMCs. This TCR was sampled from a man aged 35 to 55 in good health and CMV-seronegative. The chain links TRBV4-2 to TRBJ2-7; 16 bases are a match to TRBD2. CDR3 region: CASSPGLAGGTPYEQYF. CDR3 bases: TGTGCCAGCAGCCCGGGACTAGCGGGAGGGACCCCCTACGAGCAGTACTTC.